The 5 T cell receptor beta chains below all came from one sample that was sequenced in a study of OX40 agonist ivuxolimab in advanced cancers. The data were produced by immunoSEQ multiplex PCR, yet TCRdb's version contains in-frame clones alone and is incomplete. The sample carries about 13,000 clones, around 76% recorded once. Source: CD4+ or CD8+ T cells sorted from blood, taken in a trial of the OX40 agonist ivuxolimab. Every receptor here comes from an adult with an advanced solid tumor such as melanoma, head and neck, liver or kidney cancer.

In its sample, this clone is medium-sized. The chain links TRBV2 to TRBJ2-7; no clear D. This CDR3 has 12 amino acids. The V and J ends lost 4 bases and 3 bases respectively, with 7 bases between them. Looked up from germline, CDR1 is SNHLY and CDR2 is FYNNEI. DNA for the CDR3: TGTGCCAGCAGTGGGACGGTCTACGAGCAGTACTTC. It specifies CASSGTVYEQYF.

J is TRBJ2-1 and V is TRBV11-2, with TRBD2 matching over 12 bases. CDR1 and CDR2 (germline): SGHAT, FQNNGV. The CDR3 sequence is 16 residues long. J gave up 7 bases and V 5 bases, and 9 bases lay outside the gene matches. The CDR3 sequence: CASSPISGLAGNEQFF. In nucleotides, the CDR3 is TGTGCCAGCAGCCCTATCTCCGGACTAGCGGGAAATGAGCAGTTCTTC.

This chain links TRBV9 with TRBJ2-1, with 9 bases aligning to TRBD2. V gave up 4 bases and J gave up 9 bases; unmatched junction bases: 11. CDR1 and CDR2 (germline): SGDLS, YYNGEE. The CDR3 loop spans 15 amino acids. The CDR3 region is CASSPWGAGGGEQFF. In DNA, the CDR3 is TGTGCCAGCAGCCCCTGGGGAGCGGGAGGAGGTGAGCAGTTCTTC.

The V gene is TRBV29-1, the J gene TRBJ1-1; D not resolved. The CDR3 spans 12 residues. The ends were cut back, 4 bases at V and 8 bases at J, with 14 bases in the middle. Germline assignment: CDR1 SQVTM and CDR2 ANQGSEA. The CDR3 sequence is CSVGRQANEAFF. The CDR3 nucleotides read TGCAGCGTTGGTCGGCAGGCCAACGAAGCTTTCTTT.

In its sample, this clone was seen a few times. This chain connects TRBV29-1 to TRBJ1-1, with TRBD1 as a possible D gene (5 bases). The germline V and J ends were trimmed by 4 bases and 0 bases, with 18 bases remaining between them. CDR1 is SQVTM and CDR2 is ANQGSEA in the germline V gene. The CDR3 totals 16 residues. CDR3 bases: TGCAGCGTTGTGGGCAACCGGCACAGGATGAACACTGAAGCTTTCTTT. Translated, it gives CSVVGNRHRMNTEAFF.